The source of this TCR beta chain is a study of cytotoxic CD8 clonotypes in ibrutinib-treated CLL. Looking at the study overall: Samples showed on average roughly 260,000 productive templates and roughly 90,000 productive rearrangements.

This clone has more than one count but fewer than ten. As yet, its antigen is unknown. The CDR3 runs to 15 residues. The germline V gene encodes CDR1 SNHLY and CDR2 FYNNEI. Trimming removed 7 bases from V and 1 base from J; junction bases left unmatched: 9. The study, taken as a whole, reports: Exceeding age-matched healthy donors, baseline clonality also tracked the counts of circulating CD8+ T cells.

Produced via immunoSEQ multiplex PCR; TCRdb's table is partial and in-frame only. The table records more than 150,000 clones, approximately 68% of them present only once. The J gene is TRBJ2-7, the V gene TRBV2; TRBD2 matches at 8 bases. The TCR sequence derives from a human donor with chronic lymphocytic leukemia. Sample: PBMCs, taken after 24 months of ibrutinib treatment. The CDR3 coding sequence is TGTGCCAGCACCGGATGGACTAGCAGGTCCTACGAGCAGTACTTC. Amino acids: CASTGWTSRSYEQYF.